Listed below are T cell receptor beta chains from one sample, sequenced in a study of post-analysis software for immune sequencing data. TCRdb reprocessed the PCR reads via MiXCR and lists one record per CDR3 protein. The sample consists of 150,000 to 200,000 distinct CDR3 sequences, about 37% of them appearing once. Sequenced here: blood, sampled after autologous hematopoietic stem cell transplantation. The receptors shown here come from a girl aged 10-17 years with multiple sclerosis. CDR3s include the opening cysteine and the closing phenylalanine or tryptophan.

>TRBV12-3/TRBV12-4
CASRSGTGQGKNIQYF
>TRBV20-1
CSARDGQELFF
>TRBV10-3
CAIMEPGGYGYTF
>TRBV7-3
CASSFGAVTDTQYF
>TRBV7-2
CASSLVPSGRQQFF
>TRBV6-2/TRBV6-3
CASSDSTGGYNEQFF
>TRBV7-8
CASSRKGDRGPYEQYF
>TRBV20-1
CSAEWDSGYEQYF
>TRBV9
CASSVVIGVNTEAFF
>TRBV19
CASSIGGLQVSQEQYF
>TRBV11-2
CTSSSLQGAAFGYTF
>TRBV4-1
CASSPAPFPGARNEQFF
>TRBV29-1
CSVDDGYEQYF
>TRBV7-3
CASSLLRGCGGCNQPQHF
>TRBV27
CASSSVDLAKNIQYF
>TRBV7-9
CASSPPEDRRNEQYF
>TRBV7-3
CASGLIGDNTDTQYF
>TRBV12-3/TRBV12-4
CASSLGPYGQYF
>TRBV4-3
CASSQEGGSPLHF
>TRBV3-1
CASSLGLAGGPDEQYF
>TRBV28
CASSSPGGPNEKLFF
>TRBV6-1
CASSGQISGANVLTF
>TRBV11-2
CASRALGTEAFF
>TRBV10-3
CAISEPDGSANTEAFF
>TRBV9
CASSGFSGRGTDTQYF
>TRBV10-3
CAISGDLLTSGNEQYF
>TRBV20-1
CSATSTGEAFF
>TRBV29-1
CSVGEGLAREQYF
>TRBV29-1
CSVREGLLEKLFF
>TRBV28
CASSTPDRAEYEQYF
>TRBV29-1
CSVEVGTGEQFF
>TRBV10-2
CASSEYRQETQYF
>TRBV14
CASSTDRRQETQYF
>TRBV7-8
CASSLVGRGADEQFF
>TRBV6-5
CASSGLAGGEAREQYF
>TRBV4-3
CASSQRWGSGRPDTQYF
>TRBV18
CASSEGSRGGQYF
>TRBV9
CASSGNEQFF
>TRBV28
CASSLLGAWAEQYF
>TRBV7-2
CASSSEPGQGAMNTEAFF
>TRBV27
CASSLSSGTYEQYF
>TRBV28
CASSRQGARGYTF
>TRBV7-3
CASSLTDQETQYF